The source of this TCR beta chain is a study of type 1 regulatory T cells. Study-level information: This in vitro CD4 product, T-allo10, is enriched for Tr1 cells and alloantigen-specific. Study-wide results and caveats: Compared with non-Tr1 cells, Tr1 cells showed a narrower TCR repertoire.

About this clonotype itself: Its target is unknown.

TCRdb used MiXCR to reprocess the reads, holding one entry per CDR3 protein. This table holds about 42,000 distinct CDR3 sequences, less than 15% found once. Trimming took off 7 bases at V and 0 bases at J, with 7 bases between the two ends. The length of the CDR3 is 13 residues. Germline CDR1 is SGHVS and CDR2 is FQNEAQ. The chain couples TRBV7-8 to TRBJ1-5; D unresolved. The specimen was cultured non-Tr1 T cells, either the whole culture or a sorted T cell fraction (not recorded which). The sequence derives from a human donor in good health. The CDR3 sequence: CASTQDSNQPQHF. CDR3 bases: TGTGCCAGCACTCAGGATAGCAATCAGCCCCAGCATTTT. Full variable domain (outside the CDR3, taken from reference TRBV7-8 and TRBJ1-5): GAGVSQSPRYKVAKRGQDVALRCDPISGHVSLFWYQQALGQGPEFLTYFQNEAQLDKSGLPSDRFFAERPEGSVSTLKIQRTQQEDSAVYLCASTQDSNQPQHFGDGTRLSIL.